Only a few counts were recorded for the clone carrying this T cell receptor (beta chain). Its antigen is undetermined. A single record per CDR3 protein comes from TCRdb applying MiXCR to the 5' RACE reads. The sample lists approximately 300,000 distinct CDR3 sequences, 15% to 25% occurring once. This entry belongs to a study of CD8 T cells in ankylosing spondylitis. General observations from the study: Clones that were linked to disease were CD8+ and were relatively rare in peripheral blood.

The CDR3 has 14 amino acids. V lost 0 bases and J 6 bases, leaving 13 bases between the germline ends. CDR1 is SGHRS, CDR2 YFSETQ, per germline. This sequence joins TRBV5-1 and TRBJ2-7, with D possibly being TRBD1 (5 bases). This receptor was taken from a male donor with ankylosing spondylitis or in good health (not recorded which). Source material: blood, either unsorted or a sorted T cell fraction (not recorded which). CDR3 in DNA: TGCGCCAGCAGCTTGGCCCCAGGGAACGGCGAGCAGTACGTC. Translation gives CASSLAPGNGEQYV.